One and the same sample provided the 6 T cell receptor beta chains below, sequenced in a study of T cell responses to AZD1222 COVID-19 vaccine. This table comes from immunoSEQ multiplex PCR, and its TCRdb copy is limited to in-frame clones, with some not included. The sample gives just under 80,000 clones, 92% of which show up once; approximately 4.5% is in the top ten. The sequencing used peripheral blood, collected 28 days after the second AZD1222 dose. All receptors come from an adult who received the AZD1222 COVID-19 vaccine.

The chain has TRBV7-6 and TRBJ1-2; D call uncertain. Per germline, CDR1 SGHVS and CDR2 FNYEAQ. Deletions cut 5 bases from V and 8 bases from J, with 15 bases between. The CDR3 runs 13 residues. The CDR3 here is CASSPSFPAGYTF. The CDR3 bases are TGTGCCAGCAGCCCGAGTTTTCCCGCAGGCTACACCTTC.

V and J are TRBV7-8 and TRBJ2-1; TRBD2 agrees at 9 bases. The CDR3 is 15 amino acids. V was clipped by 5 bases and J by 2 bases; unmatched bases: 4. Germline lookup yields CDR1 SGHVS and CDR2 FQNEAQ. CDR3 bases: TGTGCCAGCAGCCCAAGACTAGCGGCCTACAATGAGCAGTTCTTC. Its protein is CASSPRLAAYNEQFF. Using reference TRBV7-8 and TRBJ2-1 for the parts outside the CDR3, the full variable domain is GAGVSQSPRYKVAKRGQDVALRCDPISGHVSLFWYQQALGQGPEFLTYFQNEAQLDKSGLPSDRFFAERPEGSVSTLKIQRTQQEDSAVYLCASSPRLAAYNEQFFGPGTRLTVL.

This clone showed up many times. This chain connects TRBV23-1 to TRBJ1-2; the match to TRBD1 covers 12 bases. TRBV23-1 is sorted into the ORF group, with uncertain function. With V trimmed by 9 bases and J by 0 bases, 5 bases remained unmatched. CDR3 length: 15 residues. CDR3 residues: CARRDRGPTNYGYTF. The CDR3 nucleotides are TGCGCCAGGCGGGACAGGGGGCCAACTAACTATGGCTACACCTTC.

This chain connects TRBV11-2 to TRBJ2-5, with TRBD2 matching 14 bases. The V and J ends lost 5 bases and 3 bases, in that order; junction bases with no gene match: 5. The CDR3 is 16 amino acids. The germline gives CDR1 SGHAT, CDR2 FQNNGV. The CDR3 nucleotides read TGTGCCAGCAGCCCGAAGGGACTAGCGGGAGAAGAGACCCAGTACTTC. This translates into CASSPKGLAGEETQYF.

The chain has TRBV6-5 and TRBJ2-7; D may correspond to TRBD1 or TRBD2 (7 bases each). V was clipped by 6 bases and J by 3 bases, with 15 bases between them. From germline, CDR1 is MNHEY and CDR2 SVGAGI. The length of the CDR3 is 14 residues. The CDR3 here is CASRAAGGVYEQYF. The CDR3 DNA sequence: TGTGCCAGCAGGGCAGCAGGGGGGGTCTACGAGCAGTACTTC.

The V and J genes are TRBV29-1 and TRBJ2-5; no clear D. The ends were cut back, 7 bases at V and 5 bases at J, with 26 bases in the middle. The germline CDR1 and CDR2 sequences are SQVTM and ANQGSEA. This CDR3 region has 16 residues. The CDR3 DNA follows: TGCAGCGCAACTCAAGGACCGATTATAGTGGGGGAGACCCAGTACTTC. It specifies CSATQGPIIVGETQYF.